This TCR beta chain was sequenced in a study of OX40 agonist ivuxolimab in advanced cancers. Turning to the study itself: Subjects had a mean age of about 60 years, with a range of roughly 20 to 79; 82.7% were male. Partial responses were recorded for three patients, including one with hepatocellular carcinoma and two with cutaneous melanoma.

Broader study findings: The study observed clonal expansion of CD4+ and CD8+ blood T cells by week 6 at 0.1 to 3.0 mg/kg. No antigen was identified for the clonally expanded peripheral T cells.

Germline V gene data show CDR1 as LNHDA and CDR2 as SQIVND (reference sequence). The V end was cut by 5 bases, the J end by 4 bases, with 26 bases between. This CDR3 spans 18 amino acids. For this clone: The target antigen is unknown.

The data were produced by immunoSEQ multiplex PCR, yet TCRdb's version contains in-frame clones alone and is incomplete. The sample lists 45,000 to 70,000 clones; around 84% were seen once. The chain combines TRBV19 with TRBJ1-1, with D possibly being TRBD1 (6 bases). The receptor's source is an adult with an advanced solid tumor such as melanoma, head and neck, liver or kidney cancer. The sequencing used CD4+ or CD8+ T cells sorted from blood, collected in a trial of the OX40 agonist ivuxolimab. The chain's CDR3 is CASSSRYGGGGPPTEAFF. The CDR3 nucleotides are TGTGCCAGTAGTTCCCGATACGGAGGGGGAGGACCGCCCACTGAAGCTTTCTTT.